Sequencing of this T cell receptor (beta chain) was carried out in a study of blood T cell repertoires in COVID-19. Study details: The cDNA or gDNA used as material had been derived from T cells, B-cell-depleted T cells, or PBMCs.

Per the original data handling: The assay estimated nucleated cells by amplifying reference gene primers. The assay was immunoSEQ multiplex PCR, and TCRdb's table has in-frame clones only and misses some. V and J calls and clone size are given by that table; D and trimming were obtained from the DNA. The sample shows approximately 72,000 clones, about nine tenths of them seen only once. CDR1 is LNHDA and CDR2 is SQIVND in the germline V gene (reference sequence). CDR3 length: 16 residues. With V trimmed by 4 bases and J by 3 bases, 8 bases remained unmatched. The V and J genes are TRBV19 and TRBJ2-7; 11 positions match TRBD1. Input material: peripheral blood. This clonotype was sampled from a man in his sixties with acute or convalescent COVID-19. CDR3 bases: TGTGCCAGTAGTAGACCGGGACAGGGGGTAATCTACGAGCAGTACTTC. Translation: CASSRPGQGVIYEQYF.